A selection of T cell receptor beta chains follows, all from one sample in a study of identical twins. TCRdb re-called the 5' RACE reads through MiXCR, storing one row per CDR3 protein. The sample records 500,000 to 700,000 distinct CDR3 sequences, about 7.1% being singletons. The sample also formed part of further work on yellow fever vaccine responses in identical twins.

The sample was PBMCs. These receptor sequences come from a woman under 30 in good health. Each CDR3 is given with its conserved first and last residue. The D gene is left open where the match is weak. Clone sizes are given selectively: once, few, many, or a class where the clone is expanded.

TRBJ2-1	few	TRBV19	.	TGTGCCAGTAGGGCTGACAGACACAATGAGCAGTTCTTC	CASRADRHNEQFF
TRBJ2-2	once	TRBV20-1	TRBD1	TGCAGTGCCAACTCACACAGGGGGCGAGGCACCGGGGAGCTGTTTTTT	CSANSHRGRGTGELFF
TRBJ2-2	.	TRBV7-3	TRBD1	TGTGCCAGCAGCTTAAGTGGGACAGGGGAGAACACCGGGGAGCTGTTTTTT	CASSLSGTGENTGELFF
TRBJ2-7	few	TRBV20-1	.	TGCAGTGCCGTCCGGGACTCCTACTACGAGCAGTACTTC	CSAVRDSYYEQYF
TRBJ2-5	few	TRBV7-9	.	TGTGCCAGCAGCTTAGCGAAGGTCTCCGTGGGGGAAGAGACCCAGTACTTC	CASSLAKVSVGEETQYF
TRBJ1-2	.	TRBV5-1	TRBD1	TGCGCCAGCAGCCCGGGTCCGGTCGGACAGGAGGAGGGCTACACCTTC	CASSPGPVGQEEGYTF
TRBJ1-5	.	TRBV5-6	TRBD1	TGTGCCAGCAGCCAGGGGACAGGGCAAGATCAGCCCCAGCATTTT	CASSQGTGQDQPQHF
TRBJ1-1	.	TRBV19	.	TGTGCCAGTAGTATGCGGAGCACGGGGAACACTGAAGCTTTCTTT	CASSMRSTGNTEAFF
TRBJ1-1	.	TRBV7-3	.	TGTGCCAGCAGCACCTTAGGGGGCACTGAAGCTTTCTTT	CASSTLGGTEAFF
TRBJ1-5	.	TRBV12-3/TRBV12-4	TRBD1	TGTGCCAGCAGCGGACAGGATCATAGCAATCAGCCCCAGCATTTT	CASSGQDHSNQPQHF
TRBJ2-3	few	TRBV12-3/TRBV12-4	.	TGTGCCAGCAGTTCCAACAGTCCGTTATCACAGTATTTT	CASSSNSPLSQYF
TRBJ2-1	many	TRBV28	TRBD2	TGTGCCAGCAGCCCGAGGACTAGCGGCTCCTACAATGAGCAGTTCTTC	CASSPRTSGSYNEQFF
TRBJ2-4	.	TRBV20-1	TRBD2	TGCAGTGCTGAGACTAGCCCGAGCAACATTCAGTACTTC	CSAETSPSNIQYF
TRBJ1-2	many	TRBV9	TRBD1	TGTGCCAGCAGCGTAGATCCACCGGGACAGGGCGTGGGCTACACCTTC	CASSVDPPGQGVGYTF
TRBJ2-3	many	TRBV6-4	TRBD1	TGTGCCAGCAGTGAACAGGGGACAGATACGCAGTATTTT	CASSEQGTDTQYF
TRBJ2-1	.	TRBV5-1	TRBD2	TGCGCCAGCAGCCCTAGCGGGGGGCTCTCCTACAATGAGCAGTTCTTC	CASSPSGGLSYNEQFF
TRBJ2-4	.	TRBV5-1	TRBD1	TGCGCCAGCAGCTGGACAGGGGGTGAGAAAAACATTCAGTACTTC	CASSWTGGEKNIQYF
TRBJ2-7	.	TRBV14	TRBD2	TGTGCCAGCAGAAAAACTAGCGGGAGTTACGAGCAGTACTTC	CASRKTSGSYEQYF
TRBJ1-1	many	TRBV20-1	.	TGCAGTGCTACCGGGACGGCGACTTCCTTGAGCACTGAAGCTTTCTTT	CSATGTATSLSTEAFF
TRBJ1-2	.	TRBV20-1	.	TGCAGTGCGCCTCGTCCGCAGAACTATGGCTACACCTTC	CSAPRPQNYGYTF
TRBJ2-6	few	TRBV5-1	TRBD1	TGCGCCAGCATTGAGACAGGGGGCTCTGGGGCCAACGTCCTGACTTTC	CASIETGGSGANVLTF
TRBJ1-1	many	TRBV11-2	.	TGTGCCAGCAGCTTTGATCGGGGGAACACTGAAGCTTTCTTT	CASSFDRGNTEAFF
TRBJ2-1	few	TRBV20-1	.	TGCAGTGCTAGAGAAGGCCCCAGGGGACAGCGGGAGCTTGTCAATGAGCAGTTCTTC	CSAREGPRGQRELVNEQFF